The 13 T cell receptor beta chains below were found in one sample sequenced in a study of early T cells in non-severe SARS-CoV-2 infection. In TCRdb, the 5' RACE reads were re-called with MiXCR into one record per CDR3 protein. Of fewer than 65,000 distinct CDR3 sequences in the sample, approximately 9.7% were seen once. The sample consisted of whole blood. All receptors derive from an adult who was a healthcare worker with PCR-confirmed SARS-CoV-2 infection or an uninfected control (not recorded which).

This chain uses TRBV3-1 with TRBJ1-1, with D uncertain. V was pared by 3 bases and J by 4 bases, with 6 bases between. The CDR3 is made up of 12 amino acids. Germline V gene data show CDR1 as LGHDT and CDR2 as YNNKEL (reference sequence). In DNA, the CDR3 is TGTGCCAGCAGCCAGTGGGCCACTGAAGCTTTCTTT. Its translation is CASSQWATEAFF. The variable domain in full, completed from reference TRBV3-1 and TRBJ1-1, reads DTAVSQTPKYLVTQMGNDKSIKCEQNLGHDTMYWYKQDSKKFLKIMFSYNNKELIINETVPNRFSPKSPDKAHLNLHINSLELGDSAVYFCASSQWATEAFFGQGTRLTVV.

This clonotype was recorded many times. The chain couples TRBV7-9 to TRBJ2-6; D is possibly TRBD1 or TRBD2 (5 bases each). With 4 bases removed from V and 1 base from J, the gap between germline ends came to 14 bases. This CDR3 comprises 17 residues. Germline CDR1 is SEHNR and CDR2 is FQNEAQ (reference sequence). CDR3: CASSSRRDPSGANVLTF. CDR3 coding DNA: TGTGCCAGCAGCTCACGTCGGGACCCTTCTGGGGCCAACGTCCTGACTTTC.

At least ten counts were recorded for this clonotype. The genes are TRBV12-3 or TRBV12-4 and TRBJ1-1, with TRBD1 as a possible D gene (5 bases). CDR3 length: 13 amino acids. V was shortened by 4 bases and J by 4 bases, with 10 bases between the two germline ends. The CDR3 loop reads CASSSWGSTEAFF. In nucleotides, the CDR3 is TGTGCCAGCAGTTCCTGGGGGTCCACTGAAGCTTTCTTT.

This clonotype was observed many times. This chain connects TRBV27 to TRBJ2-5; D is undetermined. V lost 5 bases, J lost 1 base, and 2 bases lay in between. CDR3 length: 11 amino acids. Germline V gives CDR1 MNHEY, CDR2 SMNVEV (reference sequence). The CDR3 protein is CASSVQETQYF. The CDR3 DNA sequence: TGTGCCAGCAGTGTCCAAGAGACCCAGTACTTC.

This clonotype showed up just a few times. Since a much larger clone is just one base distant, this may be a read error. The V and J genes are TRBV2 and TRBJ2-1; unclear D gene. The V and J ends lost 4 bases and 6 bases respectively, with 7 bases between them. This CDR3 comprises 12 residues. Germline values: CDR1 SNHLY, CDR2 FYNNEI. This chain's CDR3 is CASSGRFNEQFF. The CDR3 coding sequence is TGTGCCAGCAGTGGCAGATTCAATGAGCAGTTCTTC.

The J gene is TRBJ2-3, the V gene TRBV20-1, with 8 bases fitting TRBD2. The CDR3 spans 17 residues. With V trimmed by 0 bases and J by 0 bases, 8 bases remained unmatched. Per the germline V gene, CDR1 is DFQATT and CDR2 is SNEGSKA (reference sequence). CDR3 sequence: CSARDPSGGGSTDTQYF. The CDR3 bases are TGCAGTGCTAGAGATCCCTCTGGCGGGGGGAGCACAGATACGCAGTATTTT.

This clonotype was seen ten or more times. This rearrangement joins TRBV20-1 to TRBJ1-5, with D possibly TRBD1 on 5 matching bases. Germline CDR1 and CDR2: DFQATT and SNEGSKA (reference sequence). This CDR3 region has 13 residues. V lost 3 bases, J lost 3 bases, and 9 bases lay in between. The CDR3 coding sequence is TGCAGTGCTAGCCAGGGCGCCAATCAGCCCCAGCATTTT. Protein: CSASQGANQPQHF.

Comment on this clonotype: The junction departs from the called germline gene at one end, perhaps through a read error. V usage is TRBV4-1 and J usage is TRBJ2-6; perhaps TRBD1 as D (6 bases). The germline V gene has CDR1 MGHRA and CDR2 YSYEKL. The CDR3 length is 13 residues. The CDR3 nucleotides read TGTGCCAGCAGCCAAGATAGGGGGACCGTCCTGACTTTC. It translates to CASSQDRGTVLTF.

The table lists this clonotype with many counts. The chain joins TRBV30 to TRBJ2-7, with D perhaps TRBD2 (6 bases). The CDR3 consists of 12 residues. Germline CDR1 and CDR2: GTSNPN and SVGIG (reference sequence). The V and J ends lost 5 bases and 6 bases respectively, with 14 bases between them. The CDR3 loop reads CAWGGTEREQYF. The CDR3 nucleotides read TGTGCCTGGGGCGGGACGGAACGCGAGCAGTACTTC.

This clonotype was found a few times. The V and J genes are TRBV29-1 and TRBJ2-1; 8 bases fit TRBD2. The CDR3 loop spans 14 amino acids. J was trimmed by 3 bases and V by 4 bases; bases with no gene match: 5. Germline CDR1 is SQVTM and CDR2 is ANQGSEA. CDR3 region: CSVVRAGDYNEQFF. The CDR3 DNA reads as TGCAGCGTTGTACGAGCGGGGGACTACAATGAGCAGTTCTTC.

The sample holds many counts of this clonotype. The rearrangement uses TRBV29-1 and TRBJ2-3; TRBD1 aligns across 9 bases. Germline V gene lookup returns CDR1 SQVTM and CDR2 ANQGSEA. This CDR3 has 13 residues. V gave up 5 bases and J gave up 3 bases; unmatched junction bases: 3. For the CDR3, the DNA is TGCAGCGTTACCGGGACAGGGACAGATACGCAGTATTTT. This sequence encodes CSVTGTGTDTQYF.

Ten or more counts support this clonotype. V and J are TRBV14 and TRBJ2-1, with D possibly matching TRBD2 (6 bases). Germline V gives CDR1 SGHDN, CDR2 FVKESK. This CDR3 is built from 14 residues. V lost 2 bases and J 12 bases, leaving 17 bases between the germline ends. The CDR3 sequence: CASSQWGSGVGQFF. CDR3 DNA: TGTGCCAGCAGCCAATGGGGCTCGGGGGTTGGGCAGTTCTTC. Combining the CDR3 with reference TRBV14 and TRBJ2-1 gives the whole variable domain EAGVTQFPSHSVIEKGQTVTLRCDPISGHDNLYWYRRVMGKEIKFLLHFVKESKQDESGMPNNRFLAERTGGTYSTLKVQPAELEDSGVYFCASSQWGSGVGQFFGPGTRLTVL.

This clonotype was detected ten times or more. The chain couples TRBV30 to TRBJ2-3; 7 positions match TRBD2. The CDR3 totals 13 residues. Germline V lookup: CDR1 GTSNPN, CDR2 SVGIG (reference sequence). After removal of 3 bases from V and 2 bases from J, the junction contained 2 bases not matched to a gene. CDR3 protein: CAWRTSVTDTQYF. DNA of the CDR3: TGTGCCTGGAGAACTAGCGTCACAGATACGCAGTATTTT.